This record looks at one T cell receptor beta chain sequence and its context. The sample is drawn from a study of blood T cell repertoires in COVID-19. Study details: Sites in the United States, Italy and Spain provided acute and convalescent COVID-19 samples. Sources were T cells, B-cell-depleted T cells, or PBMCs; the material itself was cDNA or gDNA.

Original analysis: Counts of nucleated cells, estimated from reference gene primer amplification, were obtained. Sequenced by immunoSEQ multiplex PCR; TCRdb stores in-frame clones only, minus some. V and J calls and clone size are given by that table; D and trimming were obtained from the DNA. The profile shows some 130,000 clones, roughly 85% of them singletons. The TCR was taken from a human donor in a cohort sampled during active COVID-19. The sequencing input was peripheral blood.

For the CDR3, the DNA is TGTGCCAGCAGCCGGGGACTAGCGGGGGGAACAGATACGCAGTATTTT. The encoded protein is CASSRGLAGGTDTQYF. V usage is TRBV7-2 and J usage is TRBJ2-3; TRBD2 aligns across 15 bases. The V gene end was trimmed by 5 bases and the J gene end by 3 bases; junction bases not matched to a gene: 3. CDR1 is SGHTA, CDR2 FQGNSA, per germline. The CDR3 is 16 amino acids.